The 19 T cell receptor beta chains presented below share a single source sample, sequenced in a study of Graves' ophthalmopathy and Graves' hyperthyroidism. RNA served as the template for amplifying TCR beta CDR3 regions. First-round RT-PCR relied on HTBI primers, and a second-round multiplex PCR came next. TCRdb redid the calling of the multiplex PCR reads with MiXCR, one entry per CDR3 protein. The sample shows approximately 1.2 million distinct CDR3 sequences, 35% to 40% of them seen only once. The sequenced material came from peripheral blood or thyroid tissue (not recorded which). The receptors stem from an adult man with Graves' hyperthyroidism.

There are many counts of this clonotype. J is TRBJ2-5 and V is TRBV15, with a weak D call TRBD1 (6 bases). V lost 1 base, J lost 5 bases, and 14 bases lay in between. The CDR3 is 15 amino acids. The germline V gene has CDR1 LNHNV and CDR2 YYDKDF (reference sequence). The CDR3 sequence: CATSRVSAGAETQYF. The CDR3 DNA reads TGTGCCACCAGCAGAGTCAGTGCAGGGGCCGAGACCCAGTACTTC.

Here the CDR3 reads CASSFGTGGMGQPQHF. The CDR3 DNA is TGTGCCAGCAGTTTTGGGACAGGGGGGATGGGACAGCCCCAGCATTTT. The genes are TRBV12-3 or TRBV12-4 and TRBJ1-5; TRBD1 aligns across 11 bases. With V trimmed by 3 bases and J by 7 bases, 8 bases remained unmatched. This CDR3 has 16 amino acids.

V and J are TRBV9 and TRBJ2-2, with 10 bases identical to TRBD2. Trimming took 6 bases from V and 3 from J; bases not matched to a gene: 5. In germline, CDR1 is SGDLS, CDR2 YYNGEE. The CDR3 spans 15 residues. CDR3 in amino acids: CASKLAGGYTGELFF. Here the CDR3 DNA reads TGTGCCAGCAAATTAGCGGGGGGCTACACCGGGGAGCTGTTTTTT.

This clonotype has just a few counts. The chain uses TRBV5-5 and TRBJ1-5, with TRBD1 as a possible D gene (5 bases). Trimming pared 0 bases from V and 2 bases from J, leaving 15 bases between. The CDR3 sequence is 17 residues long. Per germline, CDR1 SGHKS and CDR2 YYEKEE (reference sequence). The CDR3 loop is CASSLGGSDWRNQPQHF. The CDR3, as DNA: TGTGCCAGCAGCTTGGGGGGGTCTGACTGGCGCAATCAGCCCCAGCATTTT.

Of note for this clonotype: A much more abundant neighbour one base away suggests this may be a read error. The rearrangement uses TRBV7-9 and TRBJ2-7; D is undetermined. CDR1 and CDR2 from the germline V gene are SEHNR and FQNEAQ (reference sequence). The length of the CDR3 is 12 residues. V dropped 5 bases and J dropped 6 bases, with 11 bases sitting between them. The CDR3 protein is CASSPSEREQYF. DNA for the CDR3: TGTGCCAGCAGCCCCAGCGAGCGCGAGCAGTACTTC.

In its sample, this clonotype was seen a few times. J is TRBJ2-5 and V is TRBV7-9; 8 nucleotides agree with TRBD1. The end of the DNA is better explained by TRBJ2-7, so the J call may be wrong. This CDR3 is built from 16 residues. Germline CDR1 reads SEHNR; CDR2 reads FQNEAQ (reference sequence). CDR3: CASSPRSQGAVDEQYF. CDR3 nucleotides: TGTGCCAGCAGCCCAAGGTCCCAGGGGGCCGTTGACGAGCAGTACTTC.

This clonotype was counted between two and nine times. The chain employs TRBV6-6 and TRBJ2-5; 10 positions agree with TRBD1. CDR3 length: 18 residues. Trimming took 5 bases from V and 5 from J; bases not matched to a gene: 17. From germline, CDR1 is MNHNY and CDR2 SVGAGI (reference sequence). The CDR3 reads CASSGKPGTGVLRETQYF. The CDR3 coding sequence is TGTGCCAGCAGTGGGAAGCCCGGGACAGGGGTCCTCCGGGAGACCCAGTACTTC.

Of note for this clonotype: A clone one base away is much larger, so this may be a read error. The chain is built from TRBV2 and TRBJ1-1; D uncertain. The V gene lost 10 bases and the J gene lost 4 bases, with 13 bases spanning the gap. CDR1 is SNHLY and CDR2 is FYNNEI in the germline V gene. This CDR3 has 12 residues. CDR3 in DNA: TGTGCCATGACTTCAAGATCCACTGAAGCTTTCTTT. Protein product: CAMTSRSTEAFF.

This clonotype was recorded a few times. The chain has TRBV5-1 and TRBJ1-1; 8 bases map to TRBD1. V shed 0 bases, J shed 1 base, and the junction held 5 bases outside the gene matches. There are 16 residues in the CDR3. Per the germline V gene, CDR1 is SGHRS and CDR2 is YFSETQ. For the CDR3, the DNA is TGCGCCAGCAGCTTGGAACGGGACAGGAGGAACACTGAAGCTTTCTTT. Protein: CASSLERDRRNTEAFF.

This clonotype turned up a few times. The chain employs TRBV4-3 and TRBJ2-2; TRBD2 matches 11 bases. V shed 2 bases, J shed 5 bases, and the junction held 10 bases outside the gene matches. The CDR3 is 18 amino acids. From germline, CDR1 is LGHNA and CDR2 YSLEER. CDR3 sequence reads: CASSQNLRLAGGTGELFF. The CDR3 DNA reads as TGCGCCAGCAGCCAAAACCTCCGCCTAGCGGGAGGAACCGGGGAGCTGTTTTTT.

The CDR3 bases are TGTGCCAGCAGTCCGGACACCACCACCTCCTACGAGCAGTACTTC. It yields the protein CASSPDTTTSYEQYF. V usage is TRBV14 and J usage is TRBJ2-7; D perhaps matches TRBD1 (5 bases). The CDR3 runs 15 residues. CDR1 is SGHDN and CDR2 is FVKESK in the germline V gene. V lost 6 bases to trimming and J lost 0 bases, with 15 bases between them. The whole variable domain, remainder taken from reference TRBV14 and TRBJ2-7, is EAGVTQFPSHSVIEKGQTVTLRCDPISGHDNLYWYRRVMGKEIKFLLHFVKESKQDESGMPNNRFLAERTGGTYSTLKVQPAELEDSGVYFCASSPDTTTSYEQYFGPGTRLTVT.

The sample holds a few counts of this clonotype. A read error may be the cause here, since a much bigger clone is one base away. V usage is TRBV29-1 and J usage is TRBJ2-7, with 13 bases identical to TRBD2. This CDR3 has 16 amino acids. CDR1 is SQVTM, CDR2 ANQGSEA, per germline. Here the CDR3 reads CSVHGLAGAPSYGQYF. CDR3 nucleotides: TGCAGCGTCCATGGACTAGCGGGGGCCCCTTCCTACGGGCAGTACTTC.

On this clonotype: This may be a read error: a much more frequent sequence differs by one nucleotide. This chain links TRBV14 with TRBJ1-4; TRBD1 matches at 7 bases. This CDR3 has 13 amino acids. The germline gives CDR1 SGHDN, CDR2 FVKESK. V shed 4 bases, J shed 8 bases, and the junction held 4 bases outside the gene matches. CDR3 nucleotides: TGTGCCAGCAGCCGAGTACAGGGGGAAAAACTGTTTTTT. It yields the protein CASSRVQGEKLFF.

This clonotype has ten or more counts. CDR3 loop: CASSPTGYGYTF. DNA for the CDR3: TGTGCCAGCAGCCCGACAGGGTATGGCTACACCTTC. The chain combines TRBV14 with TRBJ1-2, with 7 bases aligning to TRBD1. The CDR3 has 12 amino acids. Germline loops: CDR1 SGHDN, CDR2 FVKESK. V lost 4 bases to trimming and J lost 5 bases; unmatched junction nucleotides: 1.

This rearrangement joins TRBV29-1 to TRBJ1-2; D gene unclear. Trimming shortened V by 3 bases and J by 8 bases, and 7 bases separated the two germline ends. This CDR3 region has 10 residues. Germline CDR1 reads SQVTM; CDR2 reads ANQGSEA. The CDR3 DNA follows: TGCAGCGTTGACGTCGGGGGCTACACCTTC. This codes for CSVDVGGYTF. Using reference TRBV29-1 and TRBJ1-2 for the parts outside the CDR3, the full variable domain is SAVISQKPSRDICQRGTSLTIQCQVDSQVTMMFWYRQQPGQSLTLIATANQGSEATYESGFVIDKFPISRPNLTFSTLTVSNMSPEDSSIYLCSVDVGGYTFGSGTRLTVV.

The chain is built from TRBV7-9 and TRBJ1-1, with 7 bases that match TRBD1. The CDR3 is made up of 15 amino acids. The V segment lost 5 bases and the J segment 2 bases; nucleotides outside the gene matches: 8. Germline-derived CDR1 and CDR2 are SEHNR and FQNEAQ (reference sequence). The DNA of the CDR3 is TGTGCCAGCAGCCACGGGACAGCTGGAAACACTGAAGCTTTCTTT. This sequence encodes CASSHGTAGNTEAFF.

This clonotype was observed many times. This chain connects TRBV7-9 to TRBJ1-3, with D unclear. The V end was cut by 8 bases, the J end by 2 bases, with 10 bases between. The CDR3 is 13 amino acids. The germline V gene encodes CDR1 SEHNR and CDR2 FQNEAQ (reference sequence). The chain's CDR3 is CASRLQTGNTIYF. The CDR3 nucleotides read TGTGCCAGCCGGCTACAGACTGGAAACACCATATATTTT.

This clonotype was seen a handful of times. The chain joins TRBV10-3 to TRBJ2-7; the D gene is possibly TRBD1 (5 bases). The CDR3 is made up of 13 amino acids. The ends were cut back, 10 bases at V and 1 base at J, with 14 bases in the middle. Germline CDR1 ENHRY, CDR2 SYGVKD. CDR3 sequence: CATFGAGSYEQYF. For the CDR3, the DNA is TGTGCCACCTTCGGAGCAGGGTCCTACGAGCAGTACTTC.

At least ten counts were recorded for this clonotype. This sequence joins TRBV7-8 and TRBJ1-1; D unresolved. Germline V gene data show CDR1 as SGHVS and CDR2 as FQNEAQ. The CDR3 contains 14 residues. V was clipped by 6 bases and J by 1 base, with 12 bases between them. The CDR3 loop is CASRPGGWNTEAFF. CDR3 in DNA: TGTGCCAGCAGACCCGGAGGGTGGAACACTGAAGCTTTCTTT.